This TCR beta chain was found in a study of blood T cell repertoires in COVID-19. Across the study: Samples of COVID-19 (acute and convalescent) were obtained from the United States, Italy and Spain. The cDNA or gDNA used as material had been derived from T cells, B-cell-depleted T cells, or PBMCs.

Method: immunoSEQ multiplex PCR; TCRdb's copy keeps in-frame clones and lacks some. The top ten clones hold about 1.7% of a sample with some 500,000 clones, approximately 90% of them seen once. CDR3 size: 14 residues. V was pared by 2 bases and J by 5 bases, with 12 bases between. Germline V gene sequence: CDR1 SGHTA, CDR2 FQGNSA. Recruits, aged roughly 18 to 100 years, lived in 25 or so US areas. Either two negative PCRs, clearance, or symptom resolution qualified Cohort 3 donors as recovered. Material for sequencing was PBMCs or T cells enriched from blood (not recorded which). This clonotype was obtained from a woman between 35 and 50 years old who had recovered from COVID-19. The chain couples TRBV7-2 to TRBJ1-2; D perhaps matches TRBD1 (5 bases). The CDR3 loop is CASSLYETDYGYTF. CDR3 coding DNA: TGTGCCAGCAGCTTATACGAGACAGATTATGGCTACACCTTC.